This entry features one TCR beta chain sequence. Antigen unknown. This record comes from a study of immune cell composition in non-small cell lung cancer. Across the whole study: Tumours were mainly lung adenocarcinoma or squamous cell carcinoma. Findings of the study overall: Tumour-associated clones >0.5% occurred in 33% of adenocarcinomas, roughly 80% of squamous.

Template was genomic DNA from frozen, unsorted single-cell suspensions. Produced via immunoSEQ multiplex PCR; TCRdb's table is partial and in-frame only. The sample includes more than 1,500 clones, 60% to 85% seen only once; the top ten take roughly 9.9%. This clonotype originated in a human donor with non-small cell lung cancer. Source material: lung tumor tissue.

CDR3 region: CASSQGGGVGQPQHF. CDR3 sequence (DNA): TGTGCCAGCAGCCAAGGAGGGGGGGTAGGTCAGCCCCAGCATTTT. The rearrangement joins TRBV14 to TRBJ1-5; TRBD1 is a possible D gene (6 bases). Germline CDR1 reads SGHDN; CDR2 reads FVKESK. This CDR3 is 15 amino acids long. V dropped 1 base and J dropped 6 bases, with 13 bases sitting between them.